These 19 T cell receptor beta chains came from one sample sequenced in a study of T cell clones after liver transplantation. TCRdb's copy holds only in-frame clones and misses some; the assay was immunoSEQ multiplex PCR. The data contain 40,000 to 55,000 clones, 86% of them seen just once; the ten biggest clones take up approximately 2.7%. Specimen: CD4+ T cells from blood, collected 24 months after liver transplant. Receptors originate from a human patient who received a liver transplant. T cells may partly derive from the graft donor.

V gene TRBV13 combines with J gene TRBJ2-1; 12 nucleotides agree with TRBD1. The V segment lost 4 bases and the J segment 6 bases; nucleotides outside the gene matches: 16. The CDR3 is 19 residues long. Germline V gene sequence: CDR1 PRHDT, CDR2 FYEKMQ (reference sequence). The CDR3 sequence: CASSSRDRGPIAHRNEQFF. The DNA of the CDR3 is TGTGCCAGCAGCTCCCGGGACAGGGGGCCTATTGCCCACCGCAATGAGCAGTTCTTC.

The chain links TRBV9 to TRBJ2-4; D is possibly TRBD1 (6 bases). From germline, CDR1 is SGDLS and CDR2 YYNGEE. The V end lost 0 bases, the J end lost 0 bases, and 10 bases lay between the germline ends. The CDR3 sequence is 16 residues long. The chain's CDR3 is CASSVAPTGAKNIQYF. As DNA, the CDR3 is TGTGCCAGCAGCGTAGCCCCGACAGGAGCCAAAAACATTCAGTACTTC.

This chain connects TRBV6-5 to TRBJ1-5; no reliable D call. The germline V gene has CDR1 MNHEY and CDR2 SVGAGI. The length of the CDR3 is 14 residues. Trimming took 2 bases from V and 2 from J, leaving 7 bases between them. This CDR3 reads CASSYRQGNQPQHF. The CDR3 coding sequence is TGTGCCAGCAGTTACCGCCAGGGCAATCAGCCCCAGCATTTT.

The J gene is TRBJ1-4, the V gene TRBV7-9; no clear D gene. The germline V gene encodes CDR1 SEHNR and CDR2 FQNEAQ (reference sequence). The ends were cut back, 1 base at V and 0 bases at J, with 6 bases in the middle. The CDR3 consists of 15 residues. The CDR3 sequence: CASSLGSTTNEKLFF. The CDR3 region has the DNA TGTGCCAGCAGCTTAGGGTCTACAACTAATGAAAAACTGTTTTTT.

The chain couples TRBV29-1 to TRBJ2-3; TRBD2 might be the D (5 bases). The CDR3 is 15 amino acids. The V end lost 3 bases, the J end lost 1 base, and 14 bases lay between the germline ends. The germline V gene encodes CDR1 SQVTM and CDR2 ANQGSEA. This CDR3 reads CSVEAGVSRTDTQYF. The CDR3 coding sequence is TGCAGCGTTGAGGCGGGTGTCAGTCGCACAGATACGCAGTATTTT.

The chain carries TRBV19 and TRBJ2-6; tentatively, D is TRBD1 (5 bases). There are 15 residues in the CDR3. Germline loops: CDR1 LNHDA, CDR2 SQIVND (reference sequence). Trimming took 5 bases from V and 0 from J, leaving 8 bases between them. The CDR3 protein is CASSPQGSGANVLTF. The DNA of the CDR3 is TGTGCCAGTAGTCCCCAGGGCTCTGGGGCCAACGTCCTGACTTTC.

The rearrangement uses TRBV7-2 and TRBJ1-2; 9 bases agree with TRBD1. The germline V gene has CDR1 SGHTA and CDR2 FQGNSA. This CDR3 is 15 amino acids long. Unmatched junction bases numbered 10, after V lost 5 bases and J lost 6 bases. The CDR3 spells CASSPSRDRVNGYTF. Here the CDR3 DNA reads TGTGCCAGCAGCCCTTCCCGGGACAGGGTAAATGGCTACACCTTC.

The CDR3 reads CAGQDHMNTEAFF. DNA of the CDR3: TGTGCCGGACAGGACCACATGAACACTGAAGCTTTCTTT. The chain joins TRBV6-1 to TRBJ1-1, with 7 bases identical to TRBD1. Germline CDR1 reads MNHNS; CDR2 reads SASEGT. The trim removed 11 bases at V and 0 bases at J, leaving 6 bases unmatched. The CDR3 sequence is 13 residues long.

The CDR3: CASSQDPGTAQPGELFF. CDR3 in DNA: TGTGCCAGCAGCCAAGACCCCGGGACGGCACAACCAGGGGAGCTGTTTTTT. The V gene is TRBV4-2, the J gene TRBJ2-2; D tentatively reads TRBD1 or TRBD2 (5 bases each). The CDR3 length is 17 residues. The germline V and J ends were trimmed by 0 bases and 8 bases, with 19 bases remaining between them. Germline assignment: CDR1 LGHNA and CDR2 YNFKEQ.

The J gene is TRBJ1-6, the V gene TRBV10-1, with D hard to call. The CDR3 extends over 11 amino acids. Trimming removed 7 bases from V and 8 bases from J, with 6 bases in between. CDR1 is WNHNN and CDR2 is SYGVQD in the germline V gene (reference sequence). The CDR3 DNA reads as TGCGCCAGCATTAGGGATTCACCCCTCCACTTT. This sequence encodes CASIRDSPLHF.

The chain carries TRBV18 and TRBJ1-1; 8 bases fit TRBD1. CDR1 KGHSH and CDR2 LQKENI come from the germline V gene. V was pared by 2 bases and J by 2 bases, with 16 bases of the junction left unmatched. The CDR3 spans 19 residues. The CDR3 region is CASSPGTGALPRGNTEAFF. The CDR3 DNA sequence: TGTGCCAGCTCACCAGGGACAGGCGCCCTGCCAAGAGGAAACACTGAAGCTTTCTTT.

V usage is TRBV7-2 and J usage is TRBJ1-6, with 8 bases fitting TRBD1. Trimming removed 5 bases from V and 7 bases from J; junction bases left unmatched: 7. This CDR3 region has 15 residues. Germline V CDR1 and CDR2: SGHTA, FQGNSA. CDR3 amino acids: CASSPRQGSNSPLHF. DNA for the CDR3: TGTGCCAGCAGCCCGAGACAGGGGTCAAATTCACCCCTCCACTTT. Combining the CDR3 with reference TRBV7-2 and TRBJ1-6 gives the whole variable domain GAGVSQSPSNKVTEKGKDVELRCDPISGHTALYWYRQSLGQGLEFLIYFQGNSAPDKSGLPSDRFSAERTGGSVSTLTIQRTQQEDSAVYLCASSPRQGSNSPLHFGNGTRLTVT.

V is TRBV27 and J is TRBJ1-5, with D possibly TRBD1 on 5 matching bases. V was cut by 9 bases and J by 5 bases, with 14 bases left in between. Germline V gene lookup returns CDR1 MNHEY and CDR2 SMNVEV (reference sequence). The CDR3 length is 13 residues. CDR3 nucleotides: TGTGCCAGTTCATTTGCAGGGCATCAGCCCCAGCATTTT. It codes for CASSFAGHQPQHF.

This rearrangement joins TRBV14 to TRBJ1-2; D is undetermined. V dropped 1 base and J dropped 4 bases, with 10 bases sitting between them. The germline V gene has CDR1 SGHDN and CDR2 FVKESK. The CDR3 length is 14 residues. CDR3 coding DNA: TGTGCCAGCAGCCAAGGCGAAGGGTCCTATGGCTACACCTTC. The encoded protein is CASSQGEGSYGYTF.

This chain links TRBV5-4 with TRBJ2-3; 8 bases match TRBD2. Germline CDR1 and CDR2: SGHNT and YYREEE (reference sequence). Losses at the gene ends were 0 bases for V and 0 bases for J; bases not matched to a gene: 3. CDR3 length: 16 residues. The CDR3 DNA reads TGTGCCAGCAGCTTGGTAGCGGGGACTAGCACAGATACGCAGTATTTT. Translation gives CASSLVAGTSTDTQYF.

This clone has just one count. V and J are TRBV5-4 and TRBJ2-5; D may be TRBD2 (6 bases). Matching the DNA end better, TRBJ2-7 makes the J call doubtful. Germline values: CDR1 SGHNT, CDR2 YYREEE (reference sequence). The CDR3 is 13 residues long. DNA of the CDR3: TGTGCCAGCAGTCCCCGGGAGCTCGGCGAGCAGTACTTC. It encodes CASSPRELGEQYF.

Only a few counts were recorded for this clone. This rearrangement joins TRBV5-4 to TRBJ2-5; unclear D gene. The CDR3 is 10 residues long. Germline-derived CDR1 and CDR2 are SGHNT and YYREEE (reference sequence). V lost 9 bases and J 7 bases, leaving 10 bases between the germline ends. CDR3 amino acids: CATGAATQYF. CDR3 sequence (DNA): TGTGCCACCGGTGCGGCGACCCAGTACTTC. Together with reference TRBV5-4 and TRBJ2-5, the CDR3 gives the full variable domain: ETGVTQSPTHLIKTRGQQVTLRCSSQSGHNTVSWYQQALGQGPQFIFQYYREEENGRGNFPPRFSGLQFPNYSSELNVNALELDDSALYLCATGAATQYFGPGTRLLVL.

The rearrangement joins TRBV7-3 to TRBJ1-3; D unclear. CDR3 size: 16 residues. The germline CDR1 and CDR2 sequences are SGHTA and FQGTGA. The V gene lost 0 bases and the J gene lost 4 bases, with 13 bases spanning the gap. DNA for the CDR3: TGTGCCAGCAGCTTAACGGGCGGATATCCCGGAAACACCATATATTTT. This encodes CASSLTGGYPGNTIYF.

The chain combines TRBV5-1 with TRBJ2-4, with TRBD1 identical over 10 bases. Trimming took 4 bases from V and 16 from J; bases not matched to a gene: 8. The germline V gene encodes CDR1 SGHRS and CDR2 YFSETQ. The CDR3 is 12 amino acids. The CDR3 DNA reads as TGCGCCAGCAGCGTACCCGGGACAGGGGTATACTTC. It encodes CASSVPGTGVYF.